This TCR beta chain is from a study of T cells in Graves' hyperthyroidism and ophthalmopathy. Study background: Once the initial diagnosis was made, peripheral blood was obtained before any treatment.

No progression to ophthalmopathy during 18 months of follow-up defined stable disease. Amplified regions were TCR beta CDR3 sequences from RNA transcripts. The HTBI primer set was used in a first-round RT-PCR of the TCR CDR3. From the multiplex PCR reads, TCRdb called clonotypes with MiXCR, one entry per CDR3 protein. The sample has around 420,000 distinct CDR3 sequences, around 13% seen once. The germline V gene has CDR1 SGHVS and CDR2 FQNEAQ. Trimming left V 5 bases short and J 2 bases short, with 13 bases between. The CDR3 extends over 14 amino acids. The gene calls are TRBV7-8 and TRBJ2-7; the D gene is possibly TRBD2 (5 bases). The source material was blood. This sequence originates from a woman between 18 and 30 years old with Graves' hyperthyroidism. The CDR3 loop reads CASSPEAVTYEQYF. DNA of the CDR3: TGTGCCAGCAGCCCGGAGGCAGTAACCTACGAGCAGTACTTC.